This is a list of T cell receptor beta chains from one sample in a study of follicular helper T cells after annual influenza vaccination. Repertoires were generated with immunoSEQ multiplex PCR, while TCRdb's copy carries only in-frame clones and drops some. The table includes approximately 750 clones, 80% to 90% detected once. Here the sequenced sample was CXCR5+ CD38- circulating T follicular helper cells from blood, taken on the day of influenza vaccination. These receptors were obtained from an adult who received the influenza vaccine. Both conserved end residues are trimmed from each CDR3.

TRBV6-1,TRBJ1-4,ASSENPGSSGKLF
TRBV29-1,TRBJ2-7,SVDGGGPRSYEQY
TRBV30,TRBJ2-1,AGHPSGRSNEQF
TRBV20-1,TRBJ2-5,SARHGETQY
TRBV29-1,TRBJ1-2,SVEAGNGYT
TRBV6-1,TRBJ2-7,ASSVFAAEQY
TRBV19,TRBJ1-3,ASSIGRTLSGNTIY
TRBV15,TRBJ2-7,ATSRDLSYEQY
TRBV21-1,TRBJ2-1,ASEGTGRGDNEQF
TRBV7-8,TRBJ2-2,ASSLQGGRNTGELF
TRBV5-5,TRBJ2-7,ASSSRTGNYEQY
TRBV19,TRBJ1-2,TTRDRDSGYT
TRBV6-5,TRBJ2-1,ASSYGRGGKKEQF
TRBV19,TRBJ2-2,ASSIERGPTGELF
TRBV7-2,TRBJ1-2,ASSLGRLYGYGYT
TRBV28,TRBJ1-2,ASTRQDRFYGYT
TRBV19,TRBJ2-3,ASSMAGTDTQY
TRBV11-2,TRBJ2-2,ASSFMGQSPGELF
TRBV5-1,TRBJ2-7,ASSLAGVNPYEQY
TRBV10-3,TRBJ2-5,AISESASGKETQY
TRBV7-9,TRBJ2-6,ASSGESPSGANVLT
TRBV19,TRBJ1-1,ASSINRGQTNTEAF
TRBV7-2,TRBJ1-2,ASSFGSPNYGYT
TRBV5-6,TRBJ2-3,ASSLVSGTLTDTQY
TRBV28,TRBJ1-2,ASSLFGTGGRNGYT
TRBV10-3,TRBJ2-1,AIRGISGSDNNEQF
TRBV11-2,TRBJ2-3,ASSSKTGQGPQY
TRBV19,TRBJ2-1,ASSKDGTEQF
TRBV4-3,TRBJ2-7,ASSQELGQGYYEQY
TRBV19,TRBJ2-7,ASSQIAGSPYEQY
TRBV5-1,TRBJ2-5,ASRPGQIQETQY
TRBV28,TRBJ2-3,ASSTGGPGTDTQY
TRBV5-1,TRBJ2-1,ASSFDPYNEQF
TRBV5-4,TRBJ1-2,ASSVHSLYGYT
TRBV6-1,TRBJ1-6,ASSEGPGQGRFDSPLH
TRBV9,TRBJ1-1,ASSVGRGANTEAF
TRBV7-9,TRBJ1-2,ASSREGGMYGYT
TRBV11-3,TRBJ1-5,ASSSRAGSNQPQH
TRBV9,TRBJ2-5,ASSVGQRATSVETQY
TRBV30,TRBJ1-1,AWSPAGAVWTEAF
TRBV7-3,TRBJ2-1,ASSLGGLNNEQF
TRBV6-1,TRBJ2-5,ASSELAGGGETQY
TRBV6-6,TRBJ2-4,ASSTTGGDAKNIQY
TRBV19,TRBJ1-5,ASSPRGRRQPQH
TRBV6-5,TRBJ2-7,ASSFASYEQY
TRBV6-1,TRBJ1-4,ASSVTGGRNEKLF
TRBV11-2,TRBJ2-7,ASSLERTGLPRYEQY
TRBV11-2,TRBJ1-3,ASSLDWQGSGNTIY
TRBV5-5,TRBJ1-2,ASSLMWRYGYT
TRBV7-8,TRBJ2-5,ASSLRNQETQY
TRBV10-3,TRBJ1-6,AISGTGDLNSPLH
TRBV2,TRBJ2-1,ASSEDRSSYNEQF
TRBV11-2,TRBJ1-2,ASSHQSTPYGYT